These 32 T cell receptor beta chains originate from one sample sequenced in a study of blood T cell repertoires in COVID-19. The assay was immunoSEQ multiplex PCR, and TCRdb's table has in-frame clones only and misses some. The repertoire holds about 50,000 clones, with roughly nine tenths as singletons. The sample comprised peripheral blood. The source is a human donor in a cohort sampled during active COVID-19.

This rearrangement joins TRBV7-3 to TRBJ2-1; TRBD1 aligns across 8 bases. CDR1 is SGHTA and CDR2 is FQGTGA in the germline V gene. The CDR3 is 16 amino acids. The trim removed 5 bases at V and 8 bases at J, leaving 14 bases unmatched. The CDR3 region has the DNA TGTGCCAGCAGCCCGGGTGGGGCAGGGGGCGGGTATGAGCAGTTCTTC. Translation: CASSPGGAGGGYEQFF.

The rearrangement joins TRBV29-1 to TRBJ1-5, with 7 positions matching TRBD1. This CDR3 is 14 amino acids long. The germline CDR1 and CDR2 sequences are SQVTM and ANQGSEA. With V trimmed by 5 bases and J by 7 bases, 11 bases remained unmatched. The CDR3 spells CSVSRQGGEQPQHF. The CDR3 DNA sequence: TGCAGCGTTTCCCGCCAGGGGGGTGAGCAGCCCCAGCATTTT.

The chain links TRBV11-3 to TRBJ2-2; 7 positions agree with TRBD2. Germline assignment: CDR1 SGHNT and CDR2 YENEEA. The CDR3 consists of 16 residues. The J segment lost 1 base and the V segment lost 7 bases, leaving 9 bases of the junction unmatched. Written as DNA, the CDR3 is TGTGCCAGCACCCTCACTCCTAGCGGGAACACCGGGGAGCTGTTTTTT. This encodes CASTLTPSGNTGELFF.

V is TRBV2 and J is TRBJ1-1, with TRBD1 as a possible D gene (6 bases). V was cut by 8 bases and J by 5 bases, with 12 bases left in between. Germline V CDR1 and CDR2: SNHLY, FYNNEI. The CDR3 spans 12 residues. CDR3 bases: TGTGCCAGCCGGGGGGCAAGGACTGAAGCTTTCTTT. Its translation: CASRGARTEAFF. The complete variable domain, with remaining parts taken from reference TRBV2 and TRBJ1-1, reads EPEVTQTPSHQVTQMGQEVILRCVPISNHLYFYWYRQILGQKVEFLVSFYNNEISEKSEIFDDQFSVERPDGSNFTLKIRSTKLEDSAMYFCASRGARTEAFFGQGTRLTVV.

V usage is TRBV6-6 and J usage is TRBJ2-7; 8 nucleotides agree with TRBD1. Per the germline V gene, CDR1 is MNHNY and CDR2 is SVGAGI (reference sequence). The CDR3 is 13 amino acids. V lost 7 bases and J lost 3; bases outside the gene matches: 5. The CDR3 DNA reads as TGTGCCAGCACTCCAGGGGGCGGCTACGAGCAGTACGTC. It translates to CASTPGGGYEQYV.

The CDR3 DNA sequence: TGTGCCAGCAGTCCGAGTGGGGCGAATAATTCACCCCTCCACTTT. This translates into CASSPSGANNSPLHF. V and J are TRBV25-1 and TRBJ1-6, with a tentative D call TRBD1 (5 bases). CDR3 length: 15 amino acids. Germline V lookup: CDR1 MGHDK, CDR2 SYGVNS. Between the trimmed V and J ends, which lost 5 bases and 5 bases, there was a span of 13 bases.

This clone was seen a single time. The CDR3 region is CASSPGGNQPQHF. CDR3 nucleotide sequence: TGTGCCAGCAGCCCAGGGGGGAATCAGCCCCAGCATTTT. This rearrangement joins TRBV5-8 to TRBJ1-5; 7 positions match TRBD1. This CDR3 comprises 13 residues. V was pared by 4 bases and J by 4 bases, with 2 bases of the junction left unmatched. Germline lookup yields CDR1 SGHTS and CDR2 YDEGEE.

This chain joins TRBV10-1 and TRBJ1-1; a weak D match, TRBD1 (6 bases). Germline V lookup: CDR1 WNHNN, CDR2 SYGVQD (reference sequence). Trimming cost V 5 bases and J 5 bases, with 12 bases left between them. The CDR3 covers 13 residues. The CDR3 DNA reads TGCGCCAGCAGTTTCGGGGGGCGGACTGAAGCTTTCTTT. It encodes CASSFGGRTEAFF.

The V and J genes are TRBV5-1 and TRBJ1-3; 7 bases align to TRBD1. Trimming at V came to 0 bases and at J to 3 bases, leaving 0 bases not matched to a gene. The CDR3 runs to 14 residues. CDR1 and CDR2 (germline): SGHRS, YFSETQ. CDR3 DNA: TGCGCCAGCAGCTTGGGACAGGGTGGAAACACCATATATTTT. It codes for CASSLGQGGNTIYF.

The chain carries TRBV11-3 and TRBJ2-3; 10 positions match TRBD2. The length of the CDR3 is 17 residues. The J segment lost 6 bases and the V segment lost 2 bases, leaving 11 bases of the junction unmatched. Germline loops: CDR1 SGHNT, CDR2 YENEEA. The CDR3 loop is CASSLTGAGGVRDTQYF. The CDR3 DNA reads TGTGCCAGCAGCTTAACGGGAGCGGGAGGGGTGAGGGATACGCAGTATTTT.

This chain connects TRBV27 to TRBJ2-3; the match to TRBD1 covers 8 bases. This CDR3 comprises 15 residues. Trimming took 6 bases from V and 1 from J; bases not matched to a gene: 6. Germline V gene data show CDR1 as MNHEY and CDR2 as SMNVEV (reference sequence). The CDR3 region has the DNA TGTGCCAGCAGCGTGACAGGGGCGGGCACAGATACGCAGTATTTT. It translates to CASSVTGAGTDTQYF.

The rearrangement links TRBV5-1 to TRBJ2-7; possibly TRBD1 for D (6 bases). This CDR3 is 12 amino acids long. CDR1 and CDR2 (germline): SGHRS, YFSETQ. The V and J ends lost 3 bases and 8 bases respectively, with 12 bases between them. The CDR3 DNA reads TGCGCCAGCAGCTCGGATGGGGGCCAGCAGTACTTC. It translates to CASSSDGGQQYF.

This clone has only a few counts. The chain combines TRBV7-8 with TRBJ2-1, with D possibly matching TRBD2 (5 bases). CDR3 length: 14 residues. From germline, CDR1 is SGHVS and CDR2 FQNEAQ. The germline V and J ends were trimmed by 3 bases and 4 bases, with 10 bases remaining between them. The CDR3 here is CASSFGGQYNEQFF. In nucleotides, the CDR3 is TGTGCCAGCAGCTTTGGCGGGCAATACAATGAGCAGTTCTTC. Drawing the rest from reference TRBV7-8 and TRBJ2-1, the complete variable domain is GAGVSQSPRYKVAKRGQDVALRCDPISGHVSLFWYQQALGQGPEFLTYFQNEAQLDKSGLPSDRFFAERPEGSVSTLKIQRTQQEDSAVYLCASSFGGQYNEQFFGPGTRLTVL.

The chain employs TRBV7-3 and TRBJ1-2; weak D call: TRBD1 (6 bases). Trimming removed 3 bases at V and 7 bases at J, with 12 bases between. This CDR3 contains 13 residues. Germline-derived CDR1 and CDR2 are SGHTA and FQGTGA. The CDR3 here is CASSFTGGLGYTF. CDR3 DNA: TGTGCCAGCAGCTTCACGGGGGGGCTTGGCTACACCTTC.

J is TRBJ2-2 and V is TRBV10-2; 9 bases are shared with TRBD2. Germline loops: CDR1 WSHSY, CDR2 SAAADI. This CDR3 has 16 residues. V was clipped by 7 bases and J by 1 base; unmatched bases: 7. CDR3 residues: CASIASGGRNTGELFF. In DNA form, the CDR3 reads TGCGCCAGCATAGCCAGCGGGGGGAGGAACACCGGGGAGCTGTTTTTT.

The rearrangement joins TRBV10-3 to TRBJ2-1; TRBD1 agrees at 7 bases. Germline V CDR1 and CDR2: ENHRY, SYGVKD. With V trimmed by 3 bases and J by 0 bases, 14 bases remained unmatched. The CDR3 consists of 19 residues. CDR3 DNA: TGTGCCATCAGTGAAGTTTCGGGACAGACTGTTAGCTCCTACAATGAGCAGTTCTTC. Amino acid sequence: CAISEVSGQTVSSYNEQFF.

This chain links TRBV11-3 with TRBJ2-5; D may be TRBD2 (6 bases). Trimming removed 9 bases at V and 2 bases at J, with 13 bases between. CDR3 length: 13 amino acids. CDR1 and CDR2 (germline): SGHNT, YENEEA. CDR3 sequence reads: CASHGSGQETQYF. DNA for the CDR3: TGTGCCAGTCACGGGAGCGGACAAGAGACCCAGTACTTC.

The V gene is TRBV12-3 or TRBV12-4, the J gene TRBJ2-1, with D possibly matching TRBD1 (6 bases). CDR3 length: 12 residues. V lost 6 bases, J lost 8 bases, and 11 bases lay in between. Here the CDR3 reads CASRQGSDEQFF. CDR3 DNA sequence: TGTGCCAGCAGACAGGGTTCAGATGAGCAGTTCTTC.

This clone turned up a few times. V usage is TRBV5-1 and J usage is TRBJ2-1; TRBD2 is a possible D gene (6 bases). The CDR3 is 17 amino acids. With 3 bases removed from V and 0 bases from J, the gap between germline ends came to 16 bases. Germline CDR1 SGHRS, CDR2 YFSETQ. CDR3 protein: CASSSIASASSYNEQFF. The DNA of the CDR3 is TGCGCCAGCAGCTCCATAGCTAGCGCAAGCTCCTACAATGAGCAGTTCTTC.

J is TRBJ2-1 and V is TRBV29-1; 8 nucleotides match TRBD2. The germline V gene encodes CDR1 SQVTM and CDR2 ANQGSEA. CDR3 length: 16 amino acids. V shed 4 bases and J 0 bases; nucleotides not matched to a gene: 8. The CDR3 loop is CSVGGRLAGSYNEQFF. CDR3 bases: TGCAGCGTTGGGGGGCGGCTAGCGGGCTCCTACAATGAGCAGTTCTTC.

J is TRBJ1-2 and V is TRBV7-2, with TRBD1 matching over 7 bases. The CDR3 length is 16 residues. CDR1 is SGHTA, CDR2 FQGNSA, per germline. V was pared by 4 bases and J by 4 bases, with 12 bases of the junction left unmatched. The CDR3 here is CASSSPREGASYGYTF. The CDR3 nucleotides are TGTGCCAGCAGCTCGCCTCGCGAGGGGGCATCCTATGGCTACACCTTC.

V is TRBV7-9 and J is TRBJ2-7, with D tentatively TRBD2 (5 bases). The CDR3 totals 14 residues. The germline V gene encodes CDR1 SEHNR and CDR2 FQNEAQ (reference sequence). Trimming took 5 bases from V and 3 from J, leaving 14 bases between them. The CDR3 DNA reads TGTGCCAGCAGCCGAGACGGGGTAGTCTACGAGCAGTACGTC. Protein sequence: CASSRDGVVYEQYV.

The V and J genes are TRBV30 and TRBJ1-1; D call uncertain. The CDR3 runs to 14 residues. V shed 4 bases and J shed 1 base, with 13 bases lying between them. Per the germline V gene, CDR1 is GTSNPN and CDR2 is SVGIG (reference sequence). CDR3 nucleotides: TGTGCCTGGACGGGTCAATTAAAGAACACTGAAGCTTTCTTT. Translating it yields CAWTGQLKNTEAFF.

The CDR3 here is CASSWDSSGGNTIYF. The DNA of the CDR3 is TGTGCCAGCAGCTGGGACTCCTCTGGCGGAAACACCATATATTTT. The rearrangement joins TRBV7-2 to TRBJ1-3; a possible D gene is TRBD1 (5 bases). In germline, CDR1 is SGHTA, CDR2 FQGNSA. This CDR3 has 15 residues. V was pared by 4 bases and J by 4 bases, with 14 bases between.

The chain uses TRBV3-1 (or the pseudogene TRBV3-2) and TRBJ2-1, with D maybe TRBD1 (6 bases). V lost 5 bases and J lost 5, with 16 bases in between. The CDR3 is 15 residues long. Germline CDR1 reads LGHDT; CDR2 reads YNNKEL (reference sequence). The CDR3 DNA sequence: TGTGCCAGCAGCACCCGACAGGCTCTAAACAATGAGCAGTTCTTC. Translated: CASSTRQALNNEQFF.

V is TRBV4-1 and J is TRBJ2-7; 10 nucleotides agree with TRBD2. The CDR3 runs to 16 residues. Germline V gene data show CDR1 as MGHRA and CDR2 as YSYEKL. Trimming took 0 bases from V and 3 from J; bases not matched to a gene: 5. The CDR3 region has the DNA TGCGCCAGCAGCCAAGACGAGCGGGGGGGCCACTACGAGCAGTACTTC. Its protein is CASSQDERGGHYEQYF.

This chain links TRBV5-1 with TRBJ2-7; perhaps TRBD2 as D (6 bases). With 4 bases removed from V and 6 bases from J, the gap between germline ends came to 14 bases. CDR3 length: 13 residues. The germline CDR1 and CDR2 sequences are SGHRS and YFSETQ. The CDR3 region is CASSPGSWREQYF. The CDR3 nucleotides read TGCGCCAGCAGCCCCGGGAGCTGGCGCGAGCAGTACTTC.

The chain is built from TRBV6-2 or TRBV6-3 and TRBJ2-1, with 13 bases identical to TRBD2. The length of the CDR3 is 17 residues. The V gene's germline CDR1 is MNHEY and CDR2 SVGEGT. Trimming cost V 2 bases and J 5 bases; bases outside gene matches: 6. Here the CDR3 DNA reads TGTGCCAGCAGTTACGATCCGGGACTAGCGGGGAACAATGAGCAGTTCTTC. Its translation is CASSYDPGLAGNNEQFF.

This clone was seen just once. The chain couples TRBV30 to TRBJ2-1, with D unresolved. CDR3 length equals 12 residues. The germline V gene encodes CDR1 GTSNPN and CDR2 SVGIG (reference sequence). Trimming left V 2 bases short and J 6 bases short, with 8 bases between. DNA for the CDR3: TGTGCCTGGAGTCTGATCGGCAATGAGCAGTTCTTC. Residues: CAWSLIGNEQFF.

The rearrangement uses TRBV5-4 and TRBJ2-2; 12 bases are shared with TRBD2. The germline V gene encodes CDR1 SGHNT and CDR2 YYREEE (reference sequence). The V segment lost 4 bases and the J segment 0 bases; nucleotides outside the gene matches: 4. The length of the CDR3 is 17 residues. CDR3 sequence reads: CASSLTSGGTNTGELFF. In DNA form, the CDR3 reads TGTGCCAGCAGCCTGACTAGCGGGGGAACGAACACCGGGGAGCTGTTTTTT.

The chain uses TRBV10-2 and TRBJ2-3, with 12 positions matching TRBD2. The germline V gene has CDR1 WSHSY and CDR2 SAAADI. The CDR3 is made up of 15 amino acids. V lost 5 bases and J lost 5; bases outside the gene matches: 5. Written as DNA, the CDR3 is TGCGCCAGCAGTTGGACTAGCGGGGTGAGAGATACGCAGTATTTT. This translates into CASSWTSGVRDTQYF.

The chain recombines TRBV14 with TRBJ1-6; D gene ambiguous. This CDR3 is built from 14 residues. Trimming took 0 bases from V and 9 from J, leaving 9 bases between them. Germline CDR1 reads SGHDN; CDR2 reads FVKESK. The CDR3 DNA is TGTGCCAGCAGCCAAGATCCCCACTCTTCACCCCTCCACTTT. It translates to CASSQDPHSSPLHF. Full variable domain (rest looked up from reference TRBV14 and TRBJ1-6): EAGVTQFPSHSVIEKGQTVTLRCDPISGHDNLYWYRRVMGKEIKFLLHFVKESKQDESGMPNNRFLAERTGGTYSTLKVQPAELEDSGVYFCASSQDPHSSPLHFGNGTRLTVT.